One and the same sample provided the 31 T cell receptor beta chains below, sequenced in a study of T cell repertoires in cytomegalovirus infection (dated by TCRdb to about 2019). These receptors have no known antigen. The sample's treatment or condition, from its label and the paper: in vitro stimulation with specific CMV peptide epitopes to enrich CMV-specific T cells. Sequenced on an Illumina HiSeq 1500. The public reads were reanalyzed by TCRdb: fastp trimming at Q25, MiXCR alignment, in-frame beta chains only. Every distinct CDR3 protein forms one entry, paired with its most common genes and DNA. The sample table shows about 830,000 distinct CDR3 sequences, and approximately 32% are seen once. Around 12% of the sample is held by the ten biggest clonotypes. The input for sequencing was cultured CD8+ T cells from PBMCs, taken from culture after CMV antigen stimulation. The receptors stem from a human donor in good health (CMV status not recorded). Some clones in this sample may be carry-over from other donors' samples.

A single count supports this clonotype. The chain employs TRBV6-6 and TRBJ1-1; 8 bases line up with TRBD1. Germline V gene data show CDR1 as MNHNY and CDR2 as SVGAGI (reference sequence). The V and J ends lost 5 bases and 3 bases, in that order; junction bases with no gene match: 11. The CDR3 spans 16 residues. CDR3 DNA sequence: TGTGCCAGCAGTACGTTCGACAGGGGAGTGGACACTGAAGCTTTCTTT. Protein: CASSTFDRGVDTEAFF.

This chain links TRBV7-6 with TRBJ2-7, with D perhaps given as TRBD1 or TRBD2 (6 bases each). There are 15 residues in the CDR3. The germline gives CDR1 SGHVS, CDR2 FNYEAQ. The V gene lost 5 bases and the J gene lost 3 bases, with 17 bases spanning the gap. CDR3 residues: CASSPPEGENYEQYF. CDR3 in DNA: TGTGCCAGCAGCCCCCCGGAGGGGGAAAACTACGAGCAGTACTTC.

V usage is TRBV27 and J usage is TRBJ1-1; D is unresolved. CDR1 and CDR2 (germline): MNHEY, SMNVEV (reference sequence). This CDR3 has 14 residues. The germline V and J ends were trimmed by 1 base and 1 base, with 7 bases remaining between them. CDR3 in amino acids: CASSLWVGNTEAFF. As DNA, the CDR3 is TGTGCCAGCAGTTTATGGGTCGGGAACACTGAAGCTTTCTTT.

This clonotype turned up a few times. This sequence joins TRBV9 and TRBJ2-7, with TRBD2 as a possible D gene (5 bases). Trimming shortened V by 3 bases and J by 7 bases, and 14 bases separated the two germline ends. This CDR3 spans 13 amino acids. Germline CDR1 is SGDLS and CDR2 is YYNGEE. CDR3 DNA sequence: TGTGCCAGCAGCGCCTTCCTAGGCGGGGAGCAGTACTTC. Translation: CASSAFLGGEQYF. The entire variable domain, with the rest obtained from reference TRBV9 and TRBJ2-7, is as follows: DSGVTQTPKHLITATGQRVTLRCSPRSGDLSVYWYQQSLDQGLQFLIQYYNGEERAKGNILERFSAQQFPDLHSELNLSSLELGDSALYFCASSAFLGGEQYFGPGTRLTVT.

This chain connects TRBV27 to TRBJ2-3, with D possibly being TRBD1 (6 bases). V gave up 7 bases and J gave up 2 bases, with 16 bases separating them. The CDR3 consists of 15 residues. The germline gives CDR1 MNHEY, CDR2 SMNVEV (reference sequence). CDR3 bases: TGTGCCAGCAAATCACGGGACACCCACACAGATACGCAGTATTTT. It is translated as CASKSRDTHTDTQYF.

The V and J genes are TRBV20-1 and TRBJ1-3; D gene ambiguous. Germline loops: CDR1 DFQATT, CDR2 SNEGSKA (reference sequence). Trimming pared 5 bases from V and 0 bases from J, leaving 29 bases between. The CDR3 covers 20 residues. CDR3 DNA: TGCAGTGCTGTCCCCTGGTTTATCGGAAGGGTAGAAGACTCTGGAAACACCATATATTTT. Protein: CSAVPWFIGRVEDSGNTIYF.

The chain employs TRBV4-1 and TRBJ2-5, with TRBD2 as a possible D gene (7 bases). This CDR3 has 15 residues. Germline CDR1 and CDR2: MGHRA and YSYEKL. The V end lost 0 bases, the J end lost 5 bases, and 13 bases lay between the germline ends. Written as DNA, the CDR3 is TGCGCCAGCAGCCAAGATGGGGGGGGCTGGGAGACCCAGTACTTC. It specifies CASSQDGGGWETQYF.

V gene TRBV28 combines with J gene TRBJ2-4, with TRBD2 matching over 7 bases. This CDR3 spans 17 amino acids. The germline V gene has CDR1 MDHEN and CDR2 SYDVKM. J was trimmed by 0 bases and V by 5 bases; bases with no gene match: 10. CDR3 loop: CASSLKAGTLAKNIQYF. The CDR3 DNA is TGTGCCAGCAGTCTAAAAGCGGGAACCCTAGCCAAAAACATTCAGTACTTC.

The chain recombines TRBV29-1 with TRBJ1-2; the D gene is possibly TRBD1 (5 bases). The germline V and J ends were trimmed by 3 bases and 5 bases, with 10 bases remaining between them. This CDR3 is 12 amino acids long. Germline-derived CDR1 and CDR2 are SQVTM and ANQGSEA. The CDR3 DNA sequence: TGCAGCGTTGAGGGGGGACCTTATGGCTACACCTTC. Translated, it gives CSVEGGPYGYTF.

This clonotype appeared a few times. V gene TRBV6-6 combines with J gene TRBJ1-2; D is uncertain. V lost 0 bases, J lost 8 bases, and 4 bases lay in between. The CDR3 totals 11 residues. The V gene's germline CDR1 is MNHNY and CDR2 SVGAGI (reference sequence). Here the CDR3 DNA reads TGTGCCAGCAGTTACTCGGAGGGCTACACCTTC. Amino acids: CASSYSEGYTF.

CDR3 sequence reads: CASSTHISGAGAFF. The CDR3 nucleotides are TGTGCCAGCAGCACTCACATATCAGGGGCAGGGGCTTTCTTT. The chain links TRBV7-3 to TRBJ1-1; D is perhaps TRBD1 (6 bases). From germline, CDR1 is SGHTA and CDR2 FQGTGA. The germline V and J ends were trimmed by 5 bases and 11 bases, with 21 bases remaining between them. The CDR3 sequence is 14 residues long. Drawing the rest from reference TRBV7-3 and TRBJ1-1, the complete variable domain is GAGVSQTPSNKVTEKGKYVELRCDPISGHTALYWYRQSLGQGPEFLIYFQGTGAADDSGLPNDRFFAVRPEGSVSTLKIQRTERGDSAVYLCASSTHISGAGAFFGQGTRLTVV.

This chain uses TRBV6-2 or TRBV6-3 with TRBJ2-7, with 7 bases identical to TRBD1. This CDR3 is built from 14 residues. Germline loops: CDR1 MNHEY, CDR2 SVGEGT. V lost 6 bases, J lost 3 bases, and 8 bases stayed unmatched. For the CDR3, the DNA is TGTGCCAGCAGCTGGACGGGACAGAACTACGAGCAGTACGTC. It specifies CASSWTGQNYEQYV.

This clonotype was found a few times. The chain recombines TRBV6-1 with TRBJ1-1; the match to TRBD1 covers 7 bases. Germline lookup yields CDR1 MNHNS and CDR2 SASEGT. V was pared by 5 bases and J by 0 bases, with 9 bases of the junction left unmatched. This CDR3 is built from 16 residues. CDR3 residues: CASSRQGLGMNTEAFF. CDR3 nucleotides: TGTGCCAGCAGTAGACAGGGACTAGGTATGAACACTGAAGCTTTCTTT.

This chain uses TRBV4-3 with TRBJ1-1; no reliable D call. The V gene lost 5 bases and the J gene lost 3 bases, with 10 bases spanning the gap. The CDR3 spans 13 residues. Germline loops: CDR1 LGHNA, CDR2 YSLEER. CDR3 sequence reads: CASSKVMDTEAFF. The CDR3 coding sequence is TGCGCCAGCAGCAAAGTTATGGACACTGAAGCTTTCTTT.

This clonotype has ten or more counts. The chain couples TRBV2 to TRBJ1-1; D remains ambiguous. V lost 6 bases and J lost 1, with 6 bases in between. There are 12 residues in the CDR3. In germline, CDR1 is SNHLY, CDR2 FYNNEI. In DNA, the CDR3 is TGTGCCAGCAGGGGGTCGAACACTGAAGCTTTCTTT. Residues: CASRGSNTEAFF.

This clonotype was seen ten or more times. The chain uses TRBV5-4 and TRBJ2-5; D might be TRBD2 (5 bases). Trimming stripped 0 bases from V and 5 bases from J, with 11 bases between. CDR3 length equals 14 residues. In germline, CDR1 is SGHNT, CDR2 YYREEE (reference sequence). The CDR3 DNA follows: TGTGCCAGCAGCTTGGGGGCGGGTTTGGAGACCCAGTACTTC. As protein: CASSLGAGLETQYF.

In this sample, this clonotype turned up a few times. This chain links TRBV2 with TRBJ1-2, with a possible D match to TRBD1 (5 bases). Trimming removed 8 bases from V and 3 bases from J, with 16 bases in between. CDR1 and CDR2 (germline): SNHLY, FYNNEI. The CDR3 has 14 amino acids. CDR3 sequence: CASREGALYYGYTF. The DNA of the CDR3 is TGTGCCAGCCGGGAAGGGGCCCTCTACTATGGCTACACCTTC.

CDR3 in amino acids: CASSSGLRSTDTQYF. In nucleotides, the CDR3 is TGTGCCAGCAGCTCGGGACTTCGTAGCACAGATACGCAGTATTTT. This sequence joins TRBV12-3 or TRBV12-4 and TRBJ2-3; TRBD2 is a possible D gene (6 bases). The CDR3 extends over 15 amino acids. The V end was cut by 6 bases, the J end by 0 bases, with 13 bases between.

This clonotype was seen more than once but under ten times. The chain employs TRBV12-5 and TRBJ2-1; 9 bases align to TRBD1. The CDR3 covers 16 residues. In germline, CDR1 is LGHNT, CDR2 FRNRAP. The V segment lost 4 bases and the J segment 2 bases; nucleotides outside the gene matches: 6. The CDR3 DNA sequence: TGTGCTAGTGGTTCCGGGACAGGGTTCACCTACAATGAGCAGTTCTTC. Its protein is CASGSGTGFTYNEQFF.

This clonotype was seen only a few times. The chain recombines TRBV19 with TRBJ1-1; D ambiguous. The germline V gene has CDR1 LNHDA and CDR2 SQIVND (reference sequence). The CDR3 length is 14 residues. With 7 bases removed from V and 1 base from J, the gap between germline ends came to 13 bases. The CDR3 reads CASKQEAANTEAFF. DNA of the CDR3: TGTGCCAGTAAACAAGAGGCGGCGAACACTGAAGCTTTCTTT.

The chain is built from TRBV7-9 and TRBJ2-1, with D perhaps TRBD2 (5 bases). Germline assignment: CDR1 SEHNR and CDR2 FQNEAQ (reference sequence). The CDR3 spans 14 residues. With 0 bases removed from V and 5 bases from J, the gap between germline ends came to 8 bases. DNA for the CDR3: TGTGCCAGCAGCTTAGCTGGGGAGAACAATGAGCAGTTCTTC. Protein sequence: CASSLAGENNEQFF.

In this sample, this clonotype turned up a few times. The chain has TRBV7-2 and TRBJ2-1; 8 positions match TRBD1. Looked up from germline, CDR1 is SGHTA and CDR2 is FQGNSA. V was pared by 5 bases and J by 5 bases, with 8 bases of the junction left unmatched. CDR3 size: 15 residues. CDR3 region: CASSVQGAGNNEQFF. The CDR3 coding sequence is TGTGCCAGCAGCGTCCAGGGGGCAGGAAACAATGAGCAGTTCTTC.

This chain uses TRBV7-6 with TRBJ2-7, with a tentative D call TRBD1 (5 bases). The V gene's germline CDR1 is SGHVS and CDR2 FNYEAQ. V lost 1 base to trimming and J lost 0 bases, with 13 bases between them. This CDR3 is built from 16 residues. CDR3 region: CASSLEEQALSYEQYF. The CDR3, as DNA: TGTGCCAGCAGCTTAGAGGAACAGGCCCTCTCCTACGAGCAGTACTTC.

The chain carries TRBV5-4 and TRBJ2-2; D ambiguous. The CDR3 has 14 amino acids. With 10 bases removed from V and 3 bases from J, the gap between germline ends came to 16 bases. Germline values: CDR1 SGHNT, CDR2 YYREEE (reference sequence). CDR3 region: CAASEVEHTGELFF. The CDR3 DNA is TGTGCCGCCTCAGAGGTGGAACACACCGGGGAGCTGTTTTTT.

This sequence joins TRBV29-1 and TRBJ1-1; perhaps TRBD1 as D (5 bases). The germline V gene encodes CDR1 SQVTM and CDR2 ANQGSEA. The CDR3 has 14 amino acids. Between the trimmed V and J ends, which lost 5 bases and 2 bases, there was a span of 15 bases. As DNA, the CDR3 is TGCAGCGTTAAGACAGAAGCCCGCAACACTGAAGCTTTCTTT. It yields the protein CSVKTEARNTEAFF.

In this sample, this clonotype turned up a few times. V gene TRBV7-9 combines with J gene TRBJ1-1; D possibly corresponds to TRBD1 (6 bases). CDR1 and CDR2 (germline): SEHNR, FQNEAQ (reference sequence). The length of the CDR3 is 15 residues. V was pared by 3 bases and J by 5 bases, with 16 bases between. CDR3 protein: CASSFSAGGQTEAFF. CDR3 nucleotides: TGTGCCAGCAGCTTTAGCGCTGGGGGGCAAACTGAAGCTTTCTTT.

In its sample, this clonotype was seen a few times. This chain links TRBV4-1 with TRBJ1-1; D is unresolved. V lost 0 bases to trimming and J lost 1 base, with 9 bases between them. Germline CDR1 and CDR2: MGHRA and YSYEKL. This CDR3 comprises 15 residues. CDR3 in amino acids: CASSQDGSQNTEAFF. CDR3 coding DNA: TGCGCCAGCAGCCAAGACGGCAGCCAGAACACTGAAGCTTTCTTT.

This clonotype was seen ten or more times. The CDR3 region has the DNA TGTGCCAGCAGCTTAGCTATAGGGGACACTGAAGCTTTCTTT. Its translation is CASSLAIGDTEAFF. J is TRBJ1-1 and V is TRBV7-6; tentatively, D is TRBD1 (5 bases). V lost 0 bases and J lost 3, with 8 bases in between. The V gene's germline CDR1 is SGHVS and CDR2 FNYEAQ. This CDR3 comprises 14 residues.

Only a few counts were recorded for this clonotype. The rearrangement uses TRBV7-9 and TRBJ2-1; TRBD2 aligns across 12 bases. The CDR3 length is 20 residues. Looked up from germline, CDR1 is SEHNR and CDR2 is FQNEAQ (reference sequence). V lost 6 bases to trimming and J lost 0 bases; unmatched junction nucleotides: 15. The CDR3 loop reads CASSLSRTSGDIRSYNEQFF. CDR3 bases: TGTGCCAGCAGTCTATCCAGGACTAGCGGGGACATCCGCTCCTACAATGAGCAGTTCTTC.

The chain employs TRBV15 and TRBJ2-1; the D is unclear. Germline values: CDR1 LNHNV, CDR2 YYDKDF (reference sequence). V lost 0 bases and J lost 6, with 6 bases in between. The CDR3 consists of 13 residues. In DNA form, the CDR3 reads TGTGCCACCAGCAGAGACGCGCCCAATGAGCAGTTCTTC. Protein sequence: CATSRDAPNEQFF.

This clonotype was detected only a few times. The V call is TRBV6-1, the J call TRBJ2-2, with 8 nucleotides matching TRBD2. CDR1 MNHNS and CDR2 SASEGT come from the germline V gene. The CDR3 runs to 15 residues. V shed 7 bases and J 5 bases; nucleotides not matched to a gene: 9. In DNA form, the CDR3 reads TGTGCCAGCACTTCGGGGGGGCCGAGGACCGGGGAGCTGTTTTTT. It encodes CASTSGGPRTGELFF.